One TCR beta chain is described in this entry. This clonotype has at least ten counts. Its antigen specificity is not known. Base qualities were left out, and no much larger clone turns up one base away. Moderately to severely active disease, a Clinical Activity Score of at least 3, a NOSPECS grade of at least 4, and a duration under 3 months were present in ophthalmopathy patients. The study excluded patients with uncontrolled infections, other autoimmune diseases, pregnancy or lactation. Diagnoses relied on clinical symptoms, serum thyroxine and TRAb, thyroid ultrasound and orbital computed tomography. PBMCs were separated from around 9.1 ml of fresh peripheral blood using Ficoll-Paque density gradient centrifugation. Total RNA was extracted using Trizol reagent, and RNA quality was assessed on an Agilent 2100 Bioanalyzer. This sample was taken from a study of T cells in Graves' hyperthyroidism and ophthalmopathy (dated by TCRdb to about 2019). Some background on the complete study: Peripheral blood was sampled at the time of initial diagnosis, prior to any treatment. To identify distinguishing TCR V-J signatures, a discovery cohort of around 98 patients was used, comprising 43 with Graves' ophthalmopathy and 57 with stable Graves' hyperthyroidism. Whether ophthalmopathy could be predicted prospectively was tested in an independent validation cohort made up of under 20 hyperthyroidism patients plus 17 patients who later progressed to ophthalmopathy. The 75 to 100 discovery patients were divided at random into training and test sets in a 7:3 ratio. The study also compared thyroid tissue and blood T-cell repertoires from roughly 6 Graves' hyperthyroidism patients. Once sampling was done, hyperthyroidism patients were given methimazole at a starting dose of 30 mg daily, whereas ophthalmopathy patients were given high-dose intravenous methylprednisolone. The paper reports TCR Vbeta CDR3 sequencing of 130 to 150 peripheral blood samples: over 40 ophthalmopathy, around 80 hyperthyroidism and approximately 17 progressor patients. Overall study outcomes, separate from this receptor: A model built on a 13 V-J signature distinguished ophthalmopathy from stable hyperthyroidism, reaching roughly 88% sensitivity and around 81% specificity in cross-validation and 80%/75% in testing. No statistical method was used to set the sample size in advance, and investigators knew the group allocation. During validation, the model predicted progression to ophthalmopathy a median of around 7 months ahead of onset, with more than 55% sensitivity and under 85% specificity. Blood samples also contained most of the expanded thyroid clonotypes (frequency above 0.001), which suggests that blood repertoires may reflect thyroid immune responses.

The germline V gene encodes CDR1 MDHEN and CDR2 SYDVKM. The CDR3 runs 17 amino acids, cysteine and phenylalanine included. The retained sequence is limited to the CDR3, 51 bases, with the frame set at the first base. V lost 2 bases and J lost 0 bases, and the count of bases not matched to a germline gene is 6. The TCR beta CDR3 regions were amplified from RNA transcripts. For the first round of RT-PCR on the TCR CDR3, the HTBI primer set was used together with the Qiagen OneStep RT-PCR kit. A second multiplex PCR round built the libraries, followed by size selection and purification. The libraries were sequenced on an Illumina HiSeq2000 using paired-end 100 bp reads. The source study handled its data this way. SOAPnuke was used to process the raw data, throwing out any read that contained adapters or uncalled bases, had a mean Phred below 15, or lacked an exact constant-primer or identifier match. High-quality paired reads were merged with COPE v1.2.5, and unique nucleotide sequences were defined as clonotypes. Clonotypes were aligned to IMGT TRBV, TRBD and TRBJ reference segments using MiTCR v1.1. The analysis included only V-J combinations with a frequency above 0.0001, which together covered 99% to 99.2% of the repertoires. The TCS score was defined as F50 (clonal expansion) divided by E x V (chaos), with BLOSUM62-based TCRdist calculated between CDR3 peptides within each V-J. Welch's t-statistics and random forest reduced roughly 540 V-J features to roughly 13, which were used in a naive Bayes classifier (R e1071). TCRdb trimmed public reads at Q25 via fastp, called clones via MiXCR and kept in-frame beta chains. Entries that share a CDR3 protein sequence are merged under the most common genes and DNA. V and J calls and clone size were set by TCRdb, not the authors. The table for this sample lists around 600,000 distinct CDR3 sequences; more than 15% of them were counted only once. Clones ranked in the top ten supply 2.5% to 4% of the sample.

The TCR comes from a middle-aged woman with Graves' ophthalmopathy. Sequencing used blood. Here the chain combines TRBV28 and TRBJ2-1; 8 of the junction bases match TRBD1. The DNA sequence follows: TGTGCCAGCAGTTTAGGGACAGGTGTCAGCTCCTACAATGAGCAGTTCTTC. This yields the protein CASSLGTGVSSYNEQFF. The reference TRBV28 and TRBJ2-1 proteins fill in what lies around the CDR3, so the full variable domain reads DVKVTQSSRYLVKRTGEKVFLECVQDMDHENMFWYRQDPGLGLRLIYFSYDVKMKEKGDIPEGYSVSREKKERFSLILESASTNQTSMYLCASSLGTGVSSYNEQFFGPGTRLTVL.